A selection of T cell receptor beta chains follows, all from one sample in a study of CD8+ T cells in alopecia areata. Produced via immunoSEQ multiplex PCR; TCRdb's table is partial and in-frame only. The sample yields 110,000 to 150,000 clones, roughly three fifths seen once. This specimen was CD4+ T cells sorted from blood, taken at week 0. The source is a human donor with alopecia areata. Each CDR3 is given with its conserved first and last residue. The order of the fields is V gene, D gene, J gene, clone size, CDR3 protein, CDR3 DNA. A D gene is named only where the DNA matches it firmly. Where a row states a size, it is once, few, many or the class of an expanded clone; other rows omit it.

v_call: TRBV29-1; d_call: -; j_call: TRBJ2-3; clone_size: -; cdr3_aa: CSVVGGATDTQYF; cdr3_nt: TGCAGCGTTGTGGGGGGGGCGACAGATACGCAGTATTTT
v_call: TRBV2; d_call: -; j_call: TRBJ2-2; clone_size: -; cdr3_aa: CASKEMADTGELFF; cdr3_nt: TGTGCCAGCAAGGAGATGGCAGACACCGGGGAGCTGTTTTTT
v_call: TRBV28; d_call: TRBD1; j_call: TRBJ2-7; clone_size: few; cdr3_aa: CASRQPPVRGLNEQYF; cdr3_nt: TGTGCCAGCAGACAGCCCCCGGTGAGGGGGCTGAACGAGCAGTACTTC
v_call: TRBV15; d_call: -; j_call: TRBJ1-2; clone_size: -; cdr3_aa: CATSRGTGSGGYTF; cdr3_nt: TGTGCCACCAGCAGGGGTACAGGGAGTGGGGGCTACACCTTC
v_call: TRBV4-2; d_call: TRBD1; j_call: TRBJ1-1; clone_size: -; cdr3_aa: CASSPRDRVYTEAFF; cdr3_nt: TGTGCCAGCAGCCCCCGGGACAGGGTTTACACTGAAGCTTTCTTT
v_call: TRBV18; d_call: TRBD1; j_call: TRBJ2-6; clone_size: -; cdr3_aa: CASSPWTGGAWANVLTF; cdr3_nt: TGTGCCAGCTCACCCTGGACAGGGGGCGCCTGGGCCAACGTCCTGACTTTC
v_call: TRBV29-1; d_call: -; j_call: TRBJ1-2; clone_size: -; cdr3_aa: CSVEGGSSYGYTF; cdr3_nt: TGCAGCGTTGAAGGTGGGAGCAGCTATGGCTACACCTTC
v_call: TRBV2; d_call: TRBD1; j_call: TRBJ2-5; clone_size: -; cdr3_aa: CASSGTGEETQYF; cdr3_nt: TGTGCCAGCAGTGGGACAGGGGAGGAGACCCAGTACTTC
v_call: TRBV5-1; d_call: -; j_call: TRBJ2-5; clone_size: -; cdr3_aa: CASSSSTSPGETQYF; cdr3_nt: TGCGCCAGCAGCTCCAGTACATCCCCGGGAGAGACCCAGTACTTC
v_call: TRBV30; d_call: -; j_call: TRBJ2-2; clone_size: -; cdr3_aa: CAWSVQGSNTGELFF; cdr3_nt: TGTGCCTGGAGTGTACAGGGTTCGAACACCGGGGAGCTGTTTTTT
v_call: TRBV7-2; d_call: -; j_call: TRBJ1-1; clone_size: few; cdr3_aa: CASSSTLSGSFF; cdr3_nt: TGTGCCAGCAGTTCTACACTTTCGGGATCTTTCTTT
v_call: TRBV19; d_call: TRBD1; j_call: TRBJ1-1; clone_size: few; cdr3_aa: CASSEGANTEAFF; cdr3_nt: TGTGCCAGTAGTGAGGGGGCGAACACTGAAGCTTTCTTT
v_call: TRBV18; d_call: TRBD1; j_call: TRBJ2-4; clone_size: few; cdr3_aa: CASSPRAGGNIQYF; cdr3_nt: TGTGCCAGCTCACCAAGGGCAGGGGGAAACATTCAGTACTTC
v_call: TRBV5-4; d_call: -; j_call: TRBJ2-4; clone_size: few; cdr3_aa: CASSLGEAKNIQYF; cdr3_nt: TGTGCCAGCAGCTTAGGGGAAGCCAAAAACATTCAGTACTTC
v_call: TRBV10-3; d_call: TRBD1; j_call: TRBJ2-1; clone_size: -; cdr3_aa: CAIRDRSDEQFF; cdr3_nt: TGTGCCATCAGGGACAGGAGCGATGAGCAGTTCTTC
v_call: TRBV5-1; d_call: TRBD2; j_call: TRBJ2-1; clone_size: -; cdr3_aa: CASRTSGGISYNEQFF; cdr3_nt: TGCGCCAGCAGGACTAGCGGGGGGATTTCCTACAATGAGCAGTTCTTC
v_call: TRBV9; d_call: TRBD1; j_call: TRBJ2-1; clone_size: once; cdr3_aa: CASSPGQGANEQFF; cdr3_nt: TGTGCCAGCAGCCCGGGACAGGGGGCCAATGAGCAGTTCTTC
v_call: TRBV29-1; d_call: -; j_call: TRBJ2-7; clone_size: -; cdr3_aa: CSVEGSQKPYEQYF; cdr3_nt: TGCAGCGTTGAAGGCTCGCAGAAACCCTACGAGCAGTACTTC
v_call: TRBV29-1; d_call: -; j_call: TRBJ1-1; clone_size: -; cdr3_aa: CSVATKGRGTEAFF; cdr3_nt: TGCAGCGTTGCTACGAAAGGGAGGGGCACTGAAGCTTTCTTT
v_call: TRBV29-1; d_call: -; j_call: TRBJ1-2; clone_size: -; cdr3_aa: CSVSEGGYYGYTF; cdr3_nt: TGCAGCGTCAGCGAGGGGGGGTACTATGGCTACACCTTC
v_call: TRBV6-5; d_call: TRBD1; j_call: TRBJ2-7; clone_size: -; cdr3_aa: CASSPQGSGEQYF; cdr3_nt: TGTGCCAGCAGCCCACAGGGGTCGGGAGAGCAGTACTTC
v_call: TRBV10-3; d_call: TRBD1; j_call: TRBJ1-1; clone_size: once; cdr3_aa: CAISDQGAVPNTEAFF; cdr3_nt: TGTGCCATCAGTGACCAGGGGGCGGTTCCGAACACTGAAGCTTTCTTT
v_call: TRBV13; d_call: -; j_call: TRBJ2-5; clone_size: few; cdr3_aa: CASTSTDRPGTQYF; cdr3_nt: TGTGCCAGCACCTCCACAGACAGACCAGGGACCCAGTACTTC
v_call: TRBV14; d_call: TRBD1; j_call: TRBJ1-1; clone_size: -; cdr3_aa: CASSRQGSGLNTEAFF; cdr3_nt: TGTGCCAGCAGTAGACAGGGGTCCGGTCTGAACACTGAAGCTTTCTTT
v_call: TRBV2; d_call: TRBD1; j_call: TRBJ2-2; clone_size: -; cdr3_aa: CASSPDRGGAGELFF; cdr3_nt: TGTGCCAGCAGCCCGGACAGGGGGGGAGCCGGGGAGCTGTTTTTT
v_call: TRBV30; d_call: -; j_call: TRBJ1-3; clone_size: -; cdr3_aa: CAWSADSGNTIYF; cdr3_nt: TGTGCCTGGAGTGCGGACAGCGGAAACACCATATATTTT
v_call: TRBV7-2; d_call: -; j_call: TRBJ2-2; clone_size: -; cdr3_aa: CASSLKRGNTGELFF; cdr3_nt: TGTGCCAGCAGCTTAAAACGGGGAAACACCGGGGAGCTGTTTTTT